Detailed here is one TCR beta chain. The entry originates in a study of blood T cell repertoires in COVID-19. The germline V and J ends were trimmed by 5 bases and 4 bases, with 9 bases remaining between them. CDR1 SGHTA and CDR2 FQGNSA come from the germline V gene. The CDR3 contains 13 residues. Authors' data handling: For nucleated cells, counts were estimated from reference gene primer amplification. Sequencing was performed with immunoSEQ multiplex PCR; in TCRdb, only in-frame clones are kept and a portion is missing. Clone size and the V and J calls come from that table; the DNA yielded D and trimming. The sample includes 210,000 or so clones, roughly 90% of them seen just once.

The rearrangement uses TRBV7-2 and TRBJ2-1, with D maybe TRBD2 (5 bases). The TCR sequence derives from a man aged 40-50 years with acute or convalescent COVID-19. Sequenced material: peripheral blood. The CDR3 reads CASSGRGYNEQFF. The CDR3 nucleotides are TGTGCCAGCAGCGGCCGGGGTTACAATGAGCAGTTCTTC. The whole variable domain, filled in from reference TRBV7-2 and TRBJ2-1, reads GAGVSQSPSNKVTEKGKDVELRCDPISGHTALYWYRQSLGQGLEFLIYFQGNSAPDKSGLPSDRFSAERTGGSVSTLTIQRTQQEDSAVYLCASSGRGYNEQFFGPGTRLTVL.